This T cell receptor beta chain was captured in a study of T cell responses to AZD1222 COVID-19 vaccine. Broader study findings: A mostly white British donor set with more females was recruited, and clonal diversity was possibly underestimated. Per reports, nearly half of all spike-specific TCRs target regions that are unmutated in variants. In all cases, repertoires were sampled only after the peak T cell response.

Profiling relied on immunoSEQ multiplex PCR, and the TCRdb table lists in-frame clones only, not all of them. The sample lists more than 100,000 clones, 80% to 95% seen once, with roughly 2% in the top ten. Second doses were pooled across both intervals (about 4 or about 12 weeks). A remark on this clone: Antigen unknown.

The CDR3 spans 13 residues. V was trimmed by 1 base and J by 5 bases, leaving 9 bases between them. Germline CDR1 KGHSH, CDR2 LQKENI. Sequenced material: peripheral blood, taken 28 days after the second AZD1222 dose. The receptor was isolated from an adult who received the AZD1222 COVID-19 vaccine. The chain is built from TRBV18 and TRBJ2-7; D remains unclear. The CDR3 is CASSPRTTHEQYV. The CDR3 region has the DNA TGTGCCAGCTCACCACGAACCACCCACGAGCAGTACGTC.